This entry lists 31 T cell receptor beta chains sequenced from one sample in a study of regulatory T cells in long-lasting Graves disease. Combining iRepertoire HTBI primers with Arm-PCR of CDR3 regions, the authors built TCR beta libraries. TCRdb re-called the multiplex PCR reads through MiXCR, storing one row per CDR3 protein. The table shows 600,000 to 850,000 distinct CDR3 sequences, with around 30% occurring only once. Time point denoted: persistent/refractory GD, antithyroid drugs over 5 years with positive TRAb. From RNA extracted from PBMCs, the TCR library was made. Sequences were derived from peripheral blood mononuclear cells (PBMCs), sampled when the disease was refractory, from a patient treated with antithyroid drugs. The receptors were sampled from a female donor with Graves disease.

V and J are TRBV7-3 and TRBJ2-7; D remains ambiguous. The CDR3 spans 16 residues. Trimming shortened V by 2 bases and J by 3 bases, and 17 bases separated the two germline ends. Germline assignment: CDR1 SGHTA and CDR2 FQGTGA. CDR3 sequence: CASSLEPTGQLYEQYF. CDR3 sequence (DNA): TGTGCCAGCAGCTTAGAACCTACTGGGCAGCTCTACGAGCAGTACTTC.

This clonotype was counted at least ten times. This chain uses TRBV28 with TRBJ1-1; no clear D gene. Germline loops: CDR1 MDHEN, CDR2 SYDVKM. There are 10 residues in the CDR3. V lost 8 bases and J lost 5, with 6 bases in between. This CDR3 reads CASGLTEAFF. In DNA, the CDR3 is TGTGCCAGCGGTCTAACTGAAGCTTTCTTT. Looking up the rest from reference TRBV28 and TRBJ1-1 gives the full variable domain: DVKVTQSSRYLVKRTGEKVFLECVQDMDHENMFWYRQDPGLGLRLIYFSYDVKMKEKGDIPEGYSVSREKKERFSLILESASTNQTSMYLCASGLTEAFFGQGTRLTVV.

This clonotype was picked up many times. J is TRBJ1-1 and V is TRBV6-1; D gene ambiguous. Looked up from germline, CDR1 is MNHNS and CDR2 is SASEGT. This CDR3 has 12 residues. V dropped 3 bases and J dropped 8 bases, with 10 bases sitting between them. The CDR3 nucleotides are TGTGCCAGCAGTGAGTTGGCGAGAGAAGCTTTCTTT. Protein sequence: CASSELAREAFF.

This clonotype was observed a few times. The rearrangement uses TRBV20-1 and TRBJ1-5; D possibly corresponds to TRBD1 (6 bases). The germline gives CDR1 DFQATT, CDR2 SNEGSKA (reference sequence). V was trimmed by 6 bases and J by 1 base, leaving 16 bases between them. The CDR3 sequence is 15 residues long. The chain's CDR3 is CSAHPRTASNQPQHF. As DNA, the CDR3 is TGCAGTGCCCACCCCAGGACAGCCAGCAATCAGCCCCAGCATTTT.

The V call is TRBV20-1, the J call TRBJ1-1; perhaps TRBD1 as D (5 bases). The germline V gene has CDR1 DFQATT and CDR2 SNEGSKA (reference sequence). Trimming pared 7 bases from V and 0 bases from J, leaving 15 bases between. The CDR3 has 14 amino acids. DNA for the CDR3: TGCAGTGATGGAGGGGACTTCATGAACACTGAAGCTTTCTTT. Protein: CSDGGDFMNTEAFF.

The gene calls are TRBV6-1 and TRBJ1-6; TRBD1 matches 7 bases. The CDR3 is 17 amino acids. Germline CDR1 MNHNS, CDR2 SASEGT. J gave up 0 bases and V 5 bases, and 7 bases lay outside the gene matches. The DNA for the CDR3 is TGTGCCAGCAGTCGGAGGGACAGTTTCTCCTATAATTCACCCCTCCACTTT. Its translation is CASSRRDSFSYNSPLHF.

This clonotype was recorded many times. V and J are TRBV6-1 and TRBJ1-1; 8 bases are shared with TRBD1. CDR1 MNHNS and CDR2 SASEGT come from the germline V gene. The CDR3 covers 14 residues. The V segment lost 4 bases and the J segment 4 bases; nucleotides outside the gene matches: 5. Written as DNA, the CDR3 is TGTGCCAGCAGTGGCCTAACAGGGGGCACTGAAGCTTTCTTT. Translating it yields CASSGLTGGTEAFF.

This chain links TRBV7-6 with TRBJ2-7; D perhaps matches TRBD2 (6 bases). The V gene's germline CDR1 is SGHVS and CDR2 FNYEAQ. V lost 5 bases, J lost 2 bases, and 13 bases lay in between. The CDR3 length is 14 residues. The CDR3 DNA reads TGTGCCAGCAGCCGAGGTCCGGGAGCCTACGAGCAGTACTTC. Protein product: CASSRGPGAYEQYF.

This clonotype was seen ten or more times. This chain's CDR3 is CASSSGPHYEQYF. Written as DNA, the CDR3 is TGTGCCAGCAGCTCTGGGCCTCACTACGAGCAGTACTTC. This chain connects TRBV11-2 to TRBJ2-7; no firm D call. Looked up from germline, CDR1 is SGHAT and CDR2 is FQNNGV. Trimming stripped 4 bases from V and 3 bases from J, with 10 bases between. The CDR3 length is 13 residues.

The chain links TRBV7-2 to TRBJ2-5; 7 nucleotides align to TRBD2. Germline CDR1 reads SGHTA; CDR2 reads FQGNSA. With 1 base clipped from V and 5 bases from J, the junction kept 7 bases outside the gene matches. This CDR3 has 15 residues. CDR3 loop: CASSLDGRPGETQYF. CDR3 coding DNA: TGTGCCAGCAGCTTAGACGGGAGGCCGGGGGAGACCCAGTACTTC.

The V and J genes are TRBV7-2 and TRBJ2-7; the match to TRBD1 covers 7 bases. This CDR3 has 14 residues. Trimming at V came to 6 bases and at J to 4 bases, leaving 9 bases not matched to a gene. Germline values: CDR1 SGHTA, CDR2 FQGNSA. As DNA, the CDR3 is TGTGCCAGCAGTGCCCGACAGGGTTGGTACGAGCAGTACTTC. This encodes CASSARQGWYEQYF.

J is TRBJ1-5 and V is TRBV10-3; D unclear. Germline-derived CDR1 and CDR2 are ENHRY and SYGVKD. The CDR3 has 13 residues. V lost 6 bases to trimming and J lost 1 base, with 7 bases between them. The CDR3 DNA reads as TGTGCCATCAGGCAGGAAAGCAATCAGCCCCAGCATTTT. Amino acid sequence: CAIRQESNQPQHF.

V usage is TRBV28 and J usage is TRBJ1-5; maybe TRBD1 (6 bases). V was pared by 6 bases and J by 4 bases, with 10 bases between. Germline V gives CDR1 MDHEN, CDR2 SYDVKM. The CDR3 runs to 13 residues. The CDR3 loop reads CASSSGTNQPQHF. The CDR3 coding sequence is TGTGCCAGCAGCTCAGGGACAAATCAGCCCCAGCATTTT.

The chain employs TRBV13 and TRBJ1-2, with a weak D call TRBD1 (6 bases). Trimming left V 2 bases short and J 7 bases short, with 14 bases between. The CDR3 is 14 amino acids. Germline V gene data show CDR1 as PRHDT and CDR2 as FYEKMQ (reference sequence). As DNA, the CDR3 is TGTGCCAGCAGCTTAAGGGGGGGCTTTGGTGGCTACACCTTC. This sequence encodes CASSLRGGFGGYTF. Combining the CDR3 with reference TRBV13 and TRBJ1-2 gives the whole variable domain AAGVIQSPRHLIKEKRETATLKCYPIPRHDTVYWYQQGPGQDPQFLISFYEKMQSDKGSIPDRFSAQQFSDYHSELNMSSLELGDSALYFCASSLRGGFGGYTFGSGTRLTVV.

Remarks on this clonotype: Possible read error: a much larger clone is one base away. The rearrangement uses TRBV28 and TRBJ2-5, with D possibly matching TRBD2 (6 bases). CDR1 MDHEN and CDR2 SYDVKM come from the germline V gene. This CDR3 has 14 residues. CDR3 nucleotides: TGTGCCAGCAGTACTGGGACTGTAGAAGAGGCCCAGTACTTC. Its translation: CASSTGTVEEAQYF.

This clonotype was seen more than once but under ten times. J is TRBJ1-4 and V is TRBV10-3; D call uncertain. Germline V gene sequence: CDR1 ENHRY, CDR2 SYGVKD. This CDR3 is 13 amino acids long. V lost 0 bases and J 5 bases, leaving 4 bases between the germline ends. The CDR3 here is CAISESQNEKLFF. The CDR3, as DNA: TGTGCCATCAGTGAGTCGCAAAATGAAAAACTGTTTTTT.

This rearrangement joins TRBV7-3 to TRBJ1-1; the D gene is possibly TRBD1 (5 bases). This CDR3 has 16 amino acids. CDR1 SGHTA and CDR2 FQGTGA come from the germline V gene. V lost 5 bases and J 5 bases, leaving 21 bases between the germline ends. The CDR3 loop is CASSGEFRPGGTEAFF. CDR3 nucleotide sequence: TGTGCCAGCAGCGGGGAATTCAGGCCTGGGGGGACTGAAGCTTTCTTT.

The table lists this clonotype with a few counts. The V gene is TRBV29-1, the J gene TRBJ2-3; D not resolved. The CDR3 totals 12 residues. In germline, CDR1 is SQVTM, CDR2 ANQGSEA. V dropped 6 bases and J dropped 5 bases, with 12 bases sitting between them. CDR3 DNA: TGCAGCGTAACACTTCTGGGAGATACGCAGTATTTT. Translation: CSVTLLGDTQYF.

In this sample, this clonotype turned up a few times. The chain couples TRBV3-1 to TRBJ2-5; D gene ambiguous. V lost 4 bases to trimming and J lost 0 bases, with 12 bases between them. Germline V lookup: CDR1 LGHDT, CDR2 YNNKEL (reference sequence). The CDR3 extends over 15 amino acids. The CDR3: CASSRQVGNQETQYF. CDR3 sequence (DNA): TGTGCCAGCAGCCGACAAGTAGGGAACCAAGAGACCCAGTACTTC.

The CDR3 DNA is TGCAGTGCTAGCCCTGAGACAGGGAATAGGCAGCCCCAGCATTTT. It translates to CSASPETGNRQPQHF. The chain couples TRBV20-1 to TRBJ1-5, with 7 positions matching TRBD1. Germline loops: CDR1 DFQATT, CDR2 SNEGSKA (reference sequence). The junction had 12 bases not matched to a gene; V was cut back by 3 bases and J by 7 bases. The CDR3 sequence is 15 residues long.

This clonotype appeared a few times. V is TRBV7-9 and J is TRBJ1-5; 10 nucleotides line up with TRBD1. With V trimmed by 11 bases and J by 3 bases, 4 bases remained unmatched. The CDR3 is 13 amino acids. Germline CDR1 is SEHNR and CDR2 is FQNEAQ (reference sequence). DNA of the CDR3: TGTGCCTGGGGGACAGGGGACAATCAGCCCCAGCATTTT. Protein product: CAWGTGDNQPQHF.

This clonotype was seen many times. This chain's CDR3 is CASSDRGYQETQYF. The CDR3 nucleotides read TGTGCCAGCAGTGACAGGGGGTACCAAGAGACCCAGTACTTC. This chain uses TRBV6-1 with TRBJ2-5; 7 bases match TRBD1. The ends lost 3 bases at V and 0 bases at J; junction bases unmatched: 1. Germline CDR1 is MNHNS and CDR2 is SASEGT. This CDR3 spans 14 amino acids.

The chain carries TRBV2 and TRBJ1-5; the D is unclear. The CDR3 sequence is 14 residues long. Trimming pared 3 bases from V and 6 bases from J, leaving 12 bases between. Germline V gives CDR1 SNHLY, CDR2 FYNNEI. The CDR3 bases are TGTGCCAGCAGTGATTTATGGGGATCTCAGCCCCAGCATTTT. As protein: CASSDLWGSQPQHF.

The CDR3 is CASSLRMDYEQYF. CDR3 nucleotide sequence: TGTGCCAGCAGCCTCCGCATGGACTACGAGCAGTACTTC. The J gene is TRBJ2-7, the V gene TRBV3-1; D is uncertain. V was pared by 4 bases and J by 3 bases, with 10 bases between. Germline V lookup: CDR1 LGHDT, CDR2 YNNKEL (reference sequence). The CDR3 length is 13 residues.

The rearrangement joins TRBV2 to TRBJ2-4; 10 bases agree with TRBD2. Germline CDR1 reads SNHLY; CDR2 reads FYNNEI. V shed 6 bases and J 4 bases; nucleotides not matched to a gene: 3. The CDR3 runs to 14 residues. CDR3 in amino acids: CASSRTSGKNIQYF. The CDR3 bases are TGTGCCAGCAGCCGGACTAGCGGAAAAAACATTCAGTACTTC.

This clonotype was recorded a few times. V and J are TRBV6-1 and TRBJ1-1, with D possibly matching TRBD1 (6 bases). Trimming removed 7 bases from V and 1 base from J, with 13 bases in between. Germline CDR1 is MNHNS and CDR2 is SASEGT. CDR3 length: 14 residues. CDR3 sequence reads: CASTKQGANTEAFF. The CDR3 region has the DNA TGTGCCAGCACCAAACAGGGAGCGAACACTGAAGCTTTCTTT.

In its sample, this clonotype was seen a few times. The V call is TRBV12-3 or TRBV12-4, the J call TRBJ1-2; 7 positions agree with TRBD1. The CDR3 is 14 amino acids. V trimming: 5 bases; J trimming: 6 bases; junction bases outside the gene matches: 9. CDR3 in DNA: TGTGCCAGCAGTCGCCGGGACAGTGTTGATGGCTACACCTTC. The encoded protein is CASSRRDSVDGYTF.

This clonotype was counted many times. The J gene is TRBJ1-1, the V gene TRBV28; no clear D gene. Per germline, CDR1 MDHEN and CDR2 SYDVKM. The CDR3 spans 13 residues. V dropped 7 bases and J dropped 6 bases, with 15 bases sitting between them. Written as DNA, the CDR3 is TGTGCCAGCACCCTAATGGGCCCGCCTGAAGCTTTCTTT. Protein: CASTLMGPPEAFF.

The chain carries TRBV6-1 and TRBJ1-6; possibly TRBD1 for D (5 bases). The V end was cut by 6 bases, the J end by 0 bases, with 6 bases between. This CDR3 is 14 amino acids long. CDR1 and CDR2 (germline): MNHNS, SASEGT. CDR3 DNA: TGTGCCAGCAGCACAGGCTCCTATAATTCACCCCTCCACTTT. This sequence encodes CASSTGSYNSPLHF.

This clonotype was picked up one time. The genes are TRBV20-1 and TRBJ2-5; 8 positions agree with TRBD2. The CDR3 length is 14 residues. Trimming took 6 bases from V and 5 from J; bases not matched to a gene: 11. Germline V gene data show CDR1 as DFQATT and CDR2 as SNEGSKA (reference sequence). CDR3 DNA: TGCAGTGCCCTAAGCGGGAGTTTTGGTGAGACCCAGTACTTC. Its protein is CSALSGSFGETQYF.

In DNA, the CDR3 is TGTGCCAGCAGCCAAACTAGACAGGTCCCAGTCCAGCATTTT. This codes for CASSQTRQVPVQHF. The rearrangement joins TRBV3-1 to TRBJ1-5; D may be TRBD1 (6 bases). Germline V lookup: CDR1 LGHDT, CDR2 YNNKEL (reference sequence). V was clipped by 2 bases and J by 12 bases, with 17 bases between them. The CDR3 length is 14 residues.